The 4 T cell receptor beta chains presented below share a single source sample, sequenced in a study of lymphopenia after photon versus proton radiotherapy. Clones were sequenced by immunoSEQ multiplex PCR, and TCRdb holds only the in-frame ones, with some missing. The sample holds around 30,000 clones; approximately 92% are singletons and the top ten take approximately 6.6%. Material: peripheral blood, obtained from a patient treated with proton-based radiotherapy. These receptors were collected from a woman between 70 and 85 years old with pancreatic cancer. Some clones in this sample may be carry-over from other donors' samples.

The chain joins TRBV2 to TRBJ2-1, with D maybe TRBD2 (5 bases). Per germline, CDR1 SNHLY and CDR2 FYNNEI. Trimming removed 8 bases from V and 9 bases from J, with 17 bases in between. The CDR3 sequence is 13 residues long. CDR3 amino acids: CASGRETVGEQFF. Here the CDR3 DNA reads TGTGCCAGCGGACGGGAAACGGTGGGTGAGCAGTTCTTC.

The V call is TRBV19, the J call TRBJ2-3; D not certain. The CDR3 loop spans 13 amino acids. Germline V gene data show CDR1 as LNHDA and CDR2 as SQIVND (reference sequence). The V and J ends lost 3 bases and 6 bases respectively, with 10 bases between them. This CDR3 is CASSILVGDTQYF. The CDR3 DNA is TGTGCCAGTAGTATTTTGGTGGGGGATACGCAGTATTTT.

V is TRBV19 and J is TRBJ2-4, with TRBD1 as a possible D gene (6 bases). V was clipped by 1 base and J by 6 bases, with 10 bases between them. This CDR3 region has 14 residues. Germline loops: CDR1 LNHDA, CDR2 SQIVND (reference sequence). The CDR3 coding sequence is TGTGCCAGTAGTATAGGGGGGCCAGTAAACATTCAGTACTTC. Translated: CASSIGGPVNIQYF.

In regard to this clone: One end of the junction is discordant with germline, which a read error may explain. The J gene is TRBJ1-4, the V gene TRBV6-6, with 9 bases identical to TRBD1. In germline, CDR1 is MNHNY, CDR2 SVGAGI (reference sequence). The CDR3 length is 12 residues. CDR3 loop: CASSSGDRAAVF. CDR3 in DNA: TGTGCCAGCAGTTCTGGGGACAGGGCTGCGGTTTTT.